This T cell receptor beta chain emerged from a study of beta chain features in type 1 diabetes (dated by TCRdb to 2017 to 2018). About the full investigation: Mean age, gender distribution, total cell number and subset yield did not differ between patients and healthy donors. Across all samples, some 110,000,000 sorted cells were examined, and cell number per subset correlated strongly with RNA yield. In the study, recently diagnosed type 1 diabetes patients and matched healthy donors were compared on the TCRB repertoires of their sorted circulating CD4+ T cell subsets. Whereas all 30 or so donors provided naive and central memory subsets, regulatory and stem cell-like memory subsets were isolated from just 8 patients and roughly eight healthy donors. Paper-wide results and their limitations: Fewer insertions and more nucleotide deletions at VDJ recombination sites were observed in patients with type 1 diabetes, implying thymic rearrangement abnormalities. Type 1 diabetes patients showed a moderate but significant shortening of TCRB CDR3 length in all four CD4+ subsets. Shorter templates might be favored by PCR, yet because patient and control samples were amplified and corrected together, any such skew would affect both groups equally. Only small numbers of individuals were included in the HLA sub-analyses, which left unresolved whether HLA type had any influence on TCRB rearrangement. Naive, central memory and regulatory TCRB repertoires appeared more similar among patients than among healthy donors. Because cDNA rather than genomic DNA was sequenced, highly expressing activated cells could have been over-represented, although no difference in activation and CD3 levels was found between groups.

V and J are truncated by 5 bases and 0 bases respectively, leaving an intervening sequence of 5 bases. There are 13 amino acids in the CDR3, from cysteine to phenylalanine inclusive. Only the CDR3 DNA stays, 39 bases, in frame from base 1. Per the germline V gene, MNHEY is the CDR1 and SVGAGI is the CDR2. Each donor gave one peripheral blood draw, averaging approximately 110 mL, which was collected into heparinised tubes. A BD FACSAria II was used to sort naive, central memory, regulatory and stem cell-like memory CD4+ T cells with a panel that included CD45RO, CCR7, CD25, CD127, CD95 and CD27. Purity was above 95% for every sorted population. PBMCs were isolated right away by Lymphoprep density gradient centrifugation and were stained directly, without culture. Samples were stained and sorted in pairs, with one healthy donor and one patient per experiment, so that batch effects were minimized. The entire amount of isolated RNA was reverse transcribed using the High Capacity cDNA Reverse Transcription Kit, so the sequenced TCRB transcripts were expressed ones. Deep immunoSEQ sequencing was applied to naive, central memory and regulatory T cell samples, giving an average of around 4 million total reads per sample. Sorted cells were lysed in RLT buffer, and RNA was extracted using DNase-treated RNeasy Micro or Mini kits according to cell number. To prevent cross-contamination, every cell subset was processed on its own, while patient and healthy donor samples were processed together. The immunoSEQ multiplex PCR was used to amplify TCRB sequences from cDNA, yielding 87-bp fragments that span the CDR3 region. Amplicons were sequenced on the Illumina HiSeq platform. The study's own analysis went as follows. Synthetic template baselines were used to correct PCR bias computationally, reads within Hamming distance 2 were collapsed, and singletons that could not be merged were discarded. By aligning reads against IMGT, V, D and J genes, CDR3 length, and insertions or deletions at six rearrangement sites were assigned. Clonotype counts were normalized to sorted cell number within each subset before computing true diversity and Gini coefficients with the tcR R package. The overlap coefficient, calculated on TCRB nucleotide sequences, was used to quantify repertoire sharing. Not all clones reach the TCRdb copy of this immuneACCESS table, which keeps in-frame sequences only. Checked studies attribute under half of the gap to unresolved V genes and leave the rest unexplained. V and J calls and clone size are copied from that table; D and trimming were computed from the DNA. The sample profile shows 250,000 to 350,000 clones; about 14% of them were found once. Roughly 7% of the sample goes to the ten largest clones.

Details on this clone: No cognate antigen has been identified for it. No clone much larger than this one lies a single base away; base qualities are absent.

This receptor chain uses TRBV6-5 and TRBJ1-3, with the D gene uncertain. This TCR derives from a man aged 25-45 years in good health. The sample was central memory CD4+ T cells from blood. The CDR3 is CASSGASGNTIYF. At the DNA level, the sequence is TGTGCCAGCAGTGGTGCCTCTGGAAACACCATATATTTT.